This TCR beta chain was captured by sequencing in a study of cytomegalovirus exposure and HLA in healthy donors. Study information: Previous work identified 90 million to 130 million unique TCR beta sequences from about 200 million T cells. Findings of the study overall: Analyzed later, association rates of TCRs varied across HLA loci, with DRB1 most and HLA-C fewest. The study put around 180 TCR beta chains on its list as cytomegalovirus-associated. Later analysis identified 16,000 or so TCR beta sequences associated with HLA alleles, using a false discovery rate threshold of 0.05.

The PCR ran on 60 Vbeta and 13 Jbeta primers. Repertoires were generated with immunoSEQ multiplex PCR, while TCRdb's copy carries only in-frame clones and drops some. The sample records about 130,000 clones, 60% to 80% being singletons. To note about this clone: What it recognizes is unknown.

Germline V gene sequence: CDR1 SGHRS, CDR2 YFSETQ. Trimming stripped 5 bases from V and 0 bases from J, with 16 bases between. The CDR3 spans 16 residues. The genes are TRBV5-1 and TRBJ2-3; D is perhaps TRBD1 (5 bases). The sequenced sample consisted of PBMCs. The sequence was obtained from a man aged 50 to 60 in good health and CMV-seronegative. CDR3 residues: CASSQQESSSTDTQYF. The CDR3 coding sequence is TGCGCCAGCAGTCAACAGGAATCGTCGAGCACAGATACGCAGTATTTT.